These 26 T cell receptor beta chains share one sample of origin, sequenced in a study of blood T cell repertoires in COVID-19. Sequenced by immunoSEQ multiplex PCR; TCRdb stores in-frame clones only, minus some. Found here are roughly 75,000 clones, about nine tenths of them singletons; the top ten hold around a sixth. Sequencing was carried out using peripheral blood. These receptors were taken from a man of 80 years or more in a cohort sampled during active COVID-19.

The V call is TRBV9, the J call TRBJ2-5; possibly TRBD2 for D (6 bases). V was shortened by 0 bases and J by 4 bases, with 13 bases between the two germline ends. Per germline, CDR1 SGDLS and CDR2 YYNGEE. This CDR3 is built from 15 residues. The CDR3: CASSVGPGGGETQYF. DNA of the CDR3: TGTGCCAGCAGCGTAGGGCCCGGGGGTGGAGAGACCCAGTACTTC.

V usage is TRBV2 and J usage is TRBJ2-3, with TRBD2 matching 7 bases. Germline-derived CDR1 and CDR2 are SNHLY and FYNNEI. The CDR3 is 13 residues long. After removal of 1 base from V and 10 bases from J, the junction contained 5 bases not matched to a gene. CDR3: CASSEVRGLPQYF. CDR3 nucleotides: TGTGCCAGCAGTGAAGTTAGGGGACTACCGCAGTATTTT.

This sequence joins TRBV5-4 and TRBJ1-1; the match to TRBD1 covers 7 bases. Germline V lookup: CDR1 SGHNT, CDR2 YYREEE (reference sequence). The CDR3 runs 16 residues. The V gene end was trimmed by 2 bases and the J gene end by 0 bases; junction bases not matched to a gene: 7. The CDR3 sequence: CASSFRPGGMNTEAFF. The CDR3 DNA reads TGTGCCAGCAGCTTCCGGCCAGGGGGAATGAACACTGAAGCTTTCTTT.

This clone has just one count. The chain has TRBV18 and TRBJ2-6; no clear D gene. The CDR3 contains 18 residues. Trimming took off 3 bases at V and 0 bases at J, with 15 bases between the two ends. Germline V lookup: CDR1 KGHSH, CDR2 LQKENI. The CDR3 coding sequence is TGTGCCAGCTCACCGTCCAATGTTCCCAGCTCTGGGGCCAACGTCCTGACTTTC. It specifies CASSPSNVPSSGANVLTF.

CDR3 sequence reads: CAISDILQGYGYTF. The CDR3 DNA is TGTGCCATCAGTGATATCTTACAGGGGTATGGCTACACCTTC. This chain uses TRBV10-3 with TRBJ1-2; 7 bases are a match to TRBD1. There are 14 residues in the CDR3. From germline, CDR1 is ENHRY and CDR2 SYGVKD. The trim removed 3 bases at V and 5 bases at J, leaving 6 bases unmatched.

The rearrangement joins TRBV2 to TRBJ2-1, with D perhaps TRBD2 (5 bases). V lost 4 bases and J 0 bases, leaving 10 bases between the germline ends. Germline CDR1 SNHLY, CDR2 FYNNEI. There are 15 residues in the CDR3. The CDR3, as DNA: TGTGCCAGCAGTGCCGGACTTGGCTCCTACAATGAGCAGTTCTTC. It is translated as CASSAGLGSYNEQFF.

This sequence joins TRBV5-5 and TRBJ2-1; a possible D gene is TRBD1 (6 bases). CDR3 size: 15 residues. The germline V and J ends were trimmed by 0 bases and 7 bases, with 14 bases remaining between them. Germline V gene data show CDR1 as SGHKS and CDR2 as YYEKEE (reference sequence). The CDR3 DNA follows: TGTGCCAGCAGCTTGGTTGGTAGGGGGATGAATGAGCAGTTCTTC. Protein sequence: CASSLVGRGMNEQFF.

The rearrangement uses TRBV29-1 and TRBJ2-7, with D unclear. The CDR3 contains 11 residues. V lost 4 bases, J lost 4 bases, and 8 bases lay in between. The V gene's germline CDR1 is SQVTM and CDR2 ANQGSEA. The CDR3 sequence is CSVVRGYEQYF. The CDR3, as DNA: TGCAGCGTTGTAAGAGGTTACGAGCAGTACTTC.

This rearrangement joins TRBV6-5 to TRBJ2-3, with a tentative D call TRBD1 (6 bases). The V gene lost 6 bases and the J gene lost 0 bases, with 13 bases spanning the gap. The germline V gene has CDR1 MNHEY and CDR2 SVGAGI. The CDR3 contains 15 residues. The CDR3 region has the DNA TGTGCCAGCAGCCCCGACAGGAGGAGCACAGATACGCAGTATTTT. Its protein is CASSPDRRSTDTQYF.

This chain joins TRBV4-3 and TRBJ1-5; 8 nucleotides line up with TRBD1. The V and J ends lost 5 bases and 3 bases, in that order; junction bases with no gene match: 6. The CDR3 totals 15 residues. CDR1 and CDR2 (germline): LGHNA, YSLEER. The CDR3 region is CASSADRGSNQPQHF. In nucleotides, the CDR3 is TGCGCCAGCAGCGCTGACAGGGGCTCCAATCAGCCCCAGCATTTT.

The V and J genes are TRBV27 and TRBJ1-6; TRBD1 aligns across 7 bases. Germline lookup yields CDR1 MNHEY and CDR2 SMNVEV (reference sequence). The CDR3 spans 16 residues. V trimming: 4 bases; J trimming: 7 bases; junction bases outside the gene matches: 10. The CDR3 nucleotides read TGTGCCAGCAGTTCGATCGGCCAGGGGGAGAATTCACCCCTCCACTTT. Amino acids: CASSSIGQGENSPLHF.

This sequence joins TRBV11-2 and TRBJ1-2; D ambiguous. The germline CDR1 and CDR2 sequences are SGHAT and FQNNGV. V lost 4 bases, J lost 6 bases, and 12 bases lay in between. This CDR3 contains 13 residues. Here the CDR3 DNA reads TGTGCCAGCAGCTCTGGGCTGGGCAATGGCTACACCTTC. Translation: CASSSGLGNGYTF.

The chain combines TRBV28 with TRBJ2-5, with 9 bases identical to TRBD2. The V segment lost 5 bases and the J segment 2 bases; nucleotides outside the gene matches: 12. Germline V gene data show CDR1 as MDHEN and CDR2 as SYDVKM. CDR3 length: 17 amino acids. Here the CDR3 DNA reads TGTGCCAGCAGTCCTCGTCGTAGCGGGGGTTATCAAGAGACCCAGTACTTC. Amino acid sequence: CASSPRRSGGYQETQYF.

The chain carries TRBV5-1 and TRBJ1-2; 7 bases match TRBD1. V was clipped by 0 bases and J by 5 bases; unmatched bases: 7. This CDR3 spans 15 amino acids. Per germline, CDR1 SGHRS and CDR2 YFSETQ. The CDR3 protein is CASSLATGEKYGYTF. As DNA, the CDR3 is TGCGCCAGCAGCTTGGCCACAGGGGAAAAGTATGGCTACACCTTC. Supplemented by reference TRBV5-1 and TRBJ1-2, the full variable domain reads KAGVTQTPRYLIKTRGQQVTLSCSPISGHRSVSWYQQTPGQGLQFLFEYFSETQRNKGNFPGRFSGRQFSNSRSEMNVSTLELGDSALYLCASSLATGEKYGYTFGSGTRLTVV.

The genes are TRBV14 and TRBJ2-5, with 7 bases identical to TRBD1. Germline CDR1 SGHDN, CDR2 FVKESK. The CDR3 is 13 residues long. After removal of 4 bases from V and 5 bases from J, the junction contained 4 bases not matched to a gene. CDR3: CASSRDRVETQYF. The CDR3 DNA is TGTGCCAGCAGCCGCGACAGGGTTGAGACCCAGTACTTC.

J is TRBJ1-5 and V is TRBV21-1; TRBD1, the table's D call, was not compared with the DNA. TRBV21-1 is deemed a pseudogene. The CDR3 is made up of 14 amino acids. The CDR3 bases are TGTGCCAGCAGTCCACAGGGTAATGATCAGCCCCAGCATTTT. It specifies CASSPQGNDQPQHF.

This chain uses TRBV5-8 with TRBJ2-7, with 9 bases lining up with TRBD1. The germline CDR1 and CDR2 sequences are SGHTS and YDEGEE. V trimming: 4 bases; J trimming: 4 bases; junction bases outside the gene matches: 12. CDR3 size: 16 residues. CDR3 in amino acids: CASSRVDRGDLYEQYF. The CDR3 DNA is TGTGCCAGCAGCCGAGTCGACAGGGGGGATCTTTACGAGCAGTACTTC.

The chain couples TRBV28 to TRBJ1-3; 7 positions agree with TRBD1. The germline gives CDR1 MDHEN, CDR2 SYDVKM. Trimming took 5 bases from V and 3 from J; bases not matched to a gene: 7. The CDR3 totals 15 residues. The CDR3 DNA is TGTGCCAGCAGTCACTCGACAGGGTATGGAAACACCATATATTTT. This encodes CASSHSTGYGNTIYF.

This clone was counted once. The chain links TRBV5-1 to TRBJ1-4; D may be TRBD1 (5 bases). Trimming removed 4 bases at V and 8 bases at J, with 15 bases between. The CDR3 runs to 14 residues. Germline CDR1 is SGHRS and CDR2 is YFSETQ. The DNA of the CDR3 is TGCGCCAGCAGCCCGGACAAAGGTGGGGAAAAACTGTTTTTT. This sequence encodes CASSPDKGGEKLFF.

The V gene is TRBV11-3, the J gene TRBJ2-7; a possible D gene is TRBD1 (5 bases). V lost 5 bases, J lost 1 base, and 12 bases lay in between. Germline CDR1 reads SGHNT; CDR2 reads YENEEA. CDR3 length: 14 residues. The CDR3 loop reads CASSRNDSSYEQYV. CDR3 nucleotide sequence: TGTGCCAGCAGCCGGAACGACAGTTCCTACGAGCAGTACGTC.

V and J are TRBV7-8 and TRBJ1-6; weak D call: TRBD1 (5 bases). The V end was cut by 2 bases, the J end by 10 bases, with 15 bases between. CDR1 SGHVS and CDR2 FQNEAQ come from the germline V gene. The CDR3 consists of 15 residues. Written as DNA, the CDR3 is TGTGCCAGCAGCTTATTGTCCAGGGTCTTATCACCCCTCCACTTT. Its translation is CASSLLSRVLSPLHF.

The chain carries TRBV4-2 and TRBJ2-7; D is possibly TRBD2 (5 bases). Deletions cut 0 bases from V and 1 base from J, with 16 bases between. The CDR3 covers 17 residues. CDR1 and CDR2 from the germline V gene are LGHNA and YNFKEQ. DNA of the CDR3: TGTGCCAGCAGCCAAGATCCTCTGAGGGTCATATCCTACGAGCAGTACTTC. Its protein is CASSQDPLRVISYEQYF.

The rearrangement uses TRBV11-3 and TRBJ2-2; 8 positions match TRBD2. CDR1 SGHNT and CDR2 YENEEA come from the germline V gene. The CDR3 spans 17 residues. Trimming took 3 bases from V and 1 from J; bases not matched to a gene: 7. DNA of the CDR3: TGTGCCAGCAGCTTCGGGGGGGGCAGGCGGAACACCGGGGAGCTGTTTTTT. It is translated as CASSFGGGRRNTGELFF.

The chain uses TRBV3-1 (or the pseudogene TRBV3-2) and TRBJ1-2, with 7 bases matching TRBD1. This CDR3 has 17 residues. V gave up 1 base and J gave up 2 bases; unmatched junction bases: 10. The germline gives CDR1 LGHDT, CDR2 YNNKEL (reference sequence). The CDR3 region has the DNA TGTGCCAGCAGCCAAGCTTGGGACAGACAGGCAAACTATGGCTACACCTTC. Translation gives CASSQAWDRQANYGYTF.

V is TRBV6-5 and J is TRBJ1-5, with a tentative D call TRBD1 (5 bases). There are 16 residues in the CDR3. Germline CDR1 is MNHEY and CDR2 is SVGAGI. Trimming shortened V by 1 base and J by 0 bases, and 10 bases separated the two germline ends. CDR3 sequence reads: CASSYLGGGSNQPQHF. The CDR3 nucleotides are TGTGCCAGCAGTTACTTGGGGGGGGGTAGCAATCAGCCCCAGCATTTT.

The J gene is TRBJ1-4, the V gene TRBV7-2, with a tentative D call TRBD1 (5 bases). This CDR3 has 17 residues. Germline-derived CDR1 and CDR2 are SGHTA and FQGNSA. V was shortened by 3 bases and J by 7 bases, with 21 bases between the two germline ends. CDR3 amino acids: CASSFGFGGAGIEKLFF. In DNA form, the CDR3 reads TGTGCCAGCAGCTTTGGGTTCGGTGGGGCAGGTATTGAAAAACTGTTTTTT.